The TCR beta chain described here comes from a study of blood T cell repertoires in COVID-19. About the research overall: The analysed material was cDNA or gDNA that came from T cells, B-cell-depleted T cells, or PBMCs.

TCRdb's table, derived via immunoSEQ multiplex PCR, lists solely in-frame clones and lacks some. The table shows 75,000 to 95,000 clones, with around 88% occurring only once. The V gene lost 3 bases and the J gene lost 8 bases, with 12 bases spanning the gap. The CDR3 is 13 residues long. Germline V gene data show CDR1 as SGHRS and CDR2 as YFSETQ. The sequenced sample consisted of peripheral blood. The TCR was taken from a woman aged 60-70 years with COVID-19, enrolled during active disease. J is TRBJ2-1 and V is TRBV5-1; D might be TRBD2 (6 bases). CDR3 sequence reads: CASSSAGYYEQFF. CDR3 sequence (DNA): TGCGCCAGCAGCTCGGCGGGGTACTATGAGCAGTTCTTC.